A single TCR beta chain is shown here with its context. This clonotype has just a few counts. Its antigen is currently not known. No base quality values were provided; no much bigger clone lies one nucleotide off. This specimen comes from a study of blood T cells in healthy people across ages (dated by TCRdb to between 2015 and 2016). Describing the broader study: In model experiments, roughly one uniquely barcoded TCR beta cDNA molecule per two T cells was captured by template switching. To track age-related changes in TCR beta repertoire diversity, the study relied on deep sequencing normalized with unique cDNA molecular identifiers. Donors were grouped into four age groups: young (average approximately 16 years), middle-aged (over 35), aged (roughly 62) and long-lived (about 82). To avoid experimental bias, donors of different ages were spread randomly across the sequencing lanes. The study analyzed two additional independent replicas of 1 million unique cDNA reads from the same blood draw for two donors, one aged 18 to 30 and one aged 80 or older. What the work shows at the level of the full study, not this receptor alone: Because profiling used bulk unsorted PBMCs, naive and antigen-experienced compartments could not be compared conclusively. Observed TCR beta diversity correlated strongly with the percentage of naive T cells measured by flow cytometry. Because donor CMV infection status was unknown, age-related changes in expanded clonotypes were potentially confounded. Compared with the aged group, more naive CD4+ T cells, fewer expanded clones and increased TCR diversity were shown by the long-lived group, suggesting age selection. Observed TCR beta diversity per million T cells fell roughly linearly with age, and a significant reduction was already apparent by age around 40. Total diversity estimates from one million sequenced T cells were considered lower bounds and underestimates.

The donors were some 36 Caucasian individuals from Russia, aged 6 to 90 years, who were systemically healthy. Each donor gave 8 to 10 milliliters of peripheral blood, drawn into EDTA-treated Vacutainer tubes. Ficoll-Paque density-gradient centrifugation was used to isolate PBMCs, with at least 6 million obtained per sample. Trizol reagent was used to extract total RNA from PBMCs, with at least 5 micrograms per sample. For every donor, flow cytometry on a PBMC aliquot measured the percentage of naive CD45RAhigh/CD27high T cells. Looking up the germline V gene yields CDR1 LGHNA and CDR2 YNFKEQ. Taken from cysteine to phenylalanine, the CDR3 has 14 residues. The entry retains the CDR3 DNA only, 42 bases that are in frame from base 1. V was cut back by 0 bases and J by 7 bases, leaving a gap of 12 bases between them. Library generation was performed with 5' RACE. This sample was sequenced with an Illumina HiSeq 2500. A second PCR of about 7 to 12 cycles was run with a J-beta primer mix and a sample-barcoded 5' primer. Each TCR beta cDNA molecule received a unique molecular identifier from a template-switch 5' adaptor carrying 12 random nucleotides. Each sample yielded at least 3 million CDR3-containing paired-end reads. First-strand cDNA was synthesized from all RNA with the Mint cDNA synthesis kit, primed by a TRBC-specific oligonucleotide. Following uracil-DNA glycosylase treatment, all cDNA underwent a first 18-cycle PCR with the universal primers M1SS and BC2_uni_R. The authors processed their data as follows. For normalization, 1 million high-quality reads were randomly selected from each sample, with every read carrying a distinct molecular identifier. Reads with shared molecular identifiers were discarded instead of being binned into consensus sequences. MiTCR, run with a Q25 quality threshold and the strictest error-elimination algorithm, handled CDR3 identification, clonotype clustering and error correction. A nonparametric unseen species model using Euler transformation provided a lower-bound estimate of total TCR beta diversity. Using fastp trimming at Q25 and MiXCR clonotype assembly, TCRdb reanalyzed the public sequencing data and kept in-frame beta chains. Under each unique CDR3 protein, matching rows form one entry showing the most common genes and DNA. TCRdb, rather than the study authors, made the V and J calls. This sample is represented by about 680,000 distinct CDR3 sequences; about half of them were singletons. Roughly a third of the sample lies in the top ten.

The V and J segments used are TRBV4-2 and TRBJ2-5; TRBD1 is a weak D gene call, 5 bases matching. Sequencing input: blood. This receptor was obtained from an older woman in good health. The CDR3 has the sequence CASSQDQGLGTQYF. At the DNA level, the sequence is TGTGCCAGCAGCCAAGATCAGGGATTAGGGACCCAGTACTTC.